The table lists the clone carrying this T cell receptor (beta chain) with a few counts. Antigen specificity is unknown. Trimming shortened V by 6 bases and J by 0 bases, and 8 bases separated the two germline ends. The CDR3 is made up of 14 amino acids. The germline CDR1 and CDR2 sequences are LNHNV and YYDKDF (reference sequence). One entry per CDR3 protein results from TCRdb running MiXCR on the 5' RACE reads. The sample lists roughly 600,000 distinct CDR3 sequences; over 15% were seen once. This sample was included in a study of T-cell memory formation after mild COVID-19. As for the study in general: Largely donor-specific TCR clusters were found. Notes on the study in general: Contracting clones from day 15 to 85 showed balanced CD4/CD8; later expanders favored CD4+. Whether day 37 second-wave clones are SARS-CoV-2-specific was not confirmed.

This clonotype was sampled from an adult woman who had mild COVID-19 (a few samples of this study predate the infection). Cell type and time point are not known. The sample taken for sequencing was PBMCs or a T cell subset sorted from them (not recorded which). V gene TRBV15 combines with J gene TRBJ1-4; D is ambiguous. The CDR3 sequence is CATRTRATNEKLFF. For the CDR3, the DNA is TGTGCCACCAGAACTCGTGCAACTAATGAAAAACTGTTTTTT.